The rows below give T cell receptor beta chains drawn from one sample of a study of T cell responses to AZD1222 COVID-19 vaccine. Produced via immunoSEQ multiplex PCR; TCRdb's table is partial and in-frame only. The sample consists of some 140,000 clones, about 93% of them appearing once. The sequencing here drew on peripheral blood, taken on day 0 of AZD1222 vaccination. The receptors come from an adult in good health. CDR3s include the opening cysteine and the closing phenylalanine or tryptophan. D genes are given only for firm matches. For some rows the clone size is stated as once, few or many, or as a class when expanded; others skip it.

J gene,D gene,clone size,V gene,CDR3 DNA,CDR3 protein
TRBJ1-6,.,.,TRBV28,TGTGCCAGCAGCTGGACAGAATTCACCCTCCACTTT,CASSWTEFTLHF
TRBJ2-2,.,.,TRBV6-4,TGTGCCAGCAGTGAGGGCCTTAGCGGCCCCGGGGAGCTGTTTTTT,CASSEGLSGPGELFF
TRBJ2-1,.,.,TRBV7-9,TGTGCCAGCAGCTTAACAGGAACAACGGGTGAGCAGTTCTTC,CASSLTGTTGEQFF
TRBJ2-1,.,.,TRBV6-1,TGTGCCAGCGGGGTGTTGGATGAGCAGTTCTTC,CASGVLDEQFF
TRBJ2-7,TRBD1,.,TRBV5-1,TGCGCCAGCGGACAGGGACAGGGGGCAACCTACGAGCAGTACTTC,CASGQGQGATYEQYF
TRBJ1-2,TRBD1,.,TRBV3-1/TRBV3-2,TGTGCCAGCAGCCATACAGGGGGCGTTAACTATGGCTACACCTTC,CASSHTGGVNYGYTF
TRBJ1-1,TRBD1,.,TRBV19,TGTGCCAGTAGTACGAATTACAGGGGAGAGGGCACTGAAGCTTTCTTT,CASSTNYRGEGTEAFF
TRBJ1-3,.,.,TRBV12-3/TRBV12-4,TGTGCCAGCAGTTTCTACCCTGGAAACACCATATATTTT,CASSFYPGNTIYF
TRBJ1-5,.,.,TRBV12-5,TGTGCTAGTGGTTTGCCAACAGGAAGCAATCAGCCCCAGCATTTT,CASGLPTGSNQPQHF
TRBJ1-5,.,.,TRBV28,TGTGCCAGCAGCCATTCCATACCCCGGAGGGGCAATCAGCCCCAGCATTTT,CASSHSIPRRGNQPQHF
TRBJ1-4,.,.,TRBV7-9,TGTGCCAGCATCTCAGGGAGGACCGATGAAAAACTGTTTTTT,CASISGRTDEKLFF
TRBJ2-5,.,.,TRBV4-3,TGCGCCAGCAGCCAAGTTGGGGAAGCCAAAGAGACCCAGTACTTC,CASSQVGEAKETQYF
TRBJ1-1,.,.,TRBV18,TGTGCCAGCTCACCGATAGGCACTGAAGCTTTCTTT,CASSPIGTEAFF
TRBJ2-3,TRBD2,once,TRBV19,TGTGCCAGCAGGACTAGCGGGAGGGCCGGATCGGAGTATTTT,CASRTSGRAGSEYF
TRBJ2-1,.,.,TRBV6-2/TRBV6-3,TGTGCCAGCAGTTCTTTCGTTAGTACGTCCTACAATGAGCAGTTCTTC,CASSSFVSTSYNEQFF
TRBJ2-1,.,once,TRBV7-2,TGTGCCAGCAGCTTAACGTACGTCGGCTATGAGCAGTTCTTC,CASSLTYVGYEQFF
TRBJ1-2,TRBD1,.,TRBV9,TGTGCCAGCAGCGTAGTTGGACAGGGCGCCTCTAACTATGGCTACACCTTC,CASSVVGQGASNYGYTF
TRBJ2-2,TRBD1,.,TRBV19,TGTGCCAGTAGTATCCAAACAGGGGGAAACACCGGGGAGCTGTTTTTT,CASSIQTGGNTGELFF
TRBJ1-1,.,.,TRBV3-1/TRBV3-2,TGTGCCAGCAGTGGATTAGCGGGGAACACTGAAGCTTTCTTT,CASSGLAGNTEAFF
TRBJ2-1,TRBD2,.,TRBV30,TGTGCCTGGAGTGCAACTAGCGGGCACGTTGAGCAGTTCTTC,CAWSATSGHVEQFF
TRBJ1-2,.,.,TRBV5-1,TGCGCCAGCAGCTTCGGGGACAACTATGGCTACACCTTC,CASSFGDNYGYTF
TRBJ1-1,.,.,TRBV7-2,TGTGCCAGCAGCTCGGACAGCCCCAACACTGAAGCTTTCTTT,CASSSDSPNTEAFF
TRBJ1-1,.,once,TRBV12-3/TRBV12-4,TGTGCCAGCAGGAACGCGGGGACGACTGAAGCTTTCTTT,CASRNAGTTEAFF
TRBJ2-1,TRBD1,once,TRBV6-5,TGTGCCAGCAGTCAACGGACAGGGGGCTACAATGAGCAGTTCTTC,CASSQRTGGYNEQFF
TRBJ2-1,.,.,TRBV11-2,TGTGCCAGCAGCTTATCGTTGGGGTTGGAGCAGTTCTTC,CASSLSLGLEQFF
TRBJ1-2,.,.,TRBV11-2,TGTGCCAGCAGCTTGGACGGAGTCTATGGCTACACCTTC,CASSLDGVYGYTF
TRBJ1-2,TRBD1,.,TRBV5-8,TGTGCCACATCGGGACAGGGTGTAAACACCTTC,CATSGQGVNTF
TRBJ1-1,.,few,TRBV21-1,TGTGCCAGCAGCAATCACAGGGACCCTTTTATTCGGAACACTGAAGCTTTCTTT,CASSNHRDPFIRNTEAFF
TRBJ2-6,TRBD1,.,TRBV5-6,TGTGCCAGCAGCCAGATCATGGACAGGGCTGGGGCCAACGTCCTGACTTTC,CASSQIMDRAGANVLTF
TRBJ2-2,.,.,TRBV27,TGTGCCAGCAGTTTTGCGGGACAGAGGGACCTCGGGGAGCTGTTTTTT,CASSFAGQRDLGELFF
TRBJ2-7,.,.,TRBV7-9,TGTGCCAGCAGCTTAGGTGGACAGTACGAGCAGTACTTC,CASSLGGQYEQYF
TRBJ1-5,.,.,TRBV4-1,TGCGCCAGCAGCCAAGAGGGTCTTAATCCCGGCGAGCCCCAGCATTTT,CASSQEGLNPGEPQHF
TRBJ1-2,.,.,TRBV25-1,TGTGCCAGCACTGGGATCGGCTATGGCTACACCTTC,CASTGIGYGYTF
TRBJ1-1,.,once,TRBV7-6,TGTGCCAGCAGCCAAACCATCGGCCGGGGGGTGAACACTGAAGCTTTCTTT,CASSQTIGRGVNTEAFF
TRBJ2-3,TRBD1,.,TRBV9,TGTGCCAGCAGCGTAGGAGGGGACAGGGTAAGCGGTACGCAGTATTTT,CASSVGGDRVSGTQYF
TRBJ1-3,.,.,TRBV5-1,TGCGCCAGCAGCTTGGCGGGACAAAAGAGCTCTGGAAACACCATATATTTT,CASSLAGQKSSGNTIYF
TRBJ1-1,.,.,TRBV11-2,TGTGCCAGCAGCTTGGTCAGGGGAGGCGCTTTATACGTTGAAGCTTTCTTT,CASSLVRGGALYVEAFF
TRBJ2-7,.,.,TRBV11-2,TGTGCCAGCAGCTTTAGGGGTGATACCTACGAGCAGTACTTC,CASSFRGDTYEQYF
TRBJ1-1,.,.,TRBV5-4,TGTGCCAGCAGCTTGGTAGGAAGACTGAACACTGAAGCTTTCTTT,CASSLVGRLNTEAFF
TRBJ1-3,.,.,TRBV6-5,TGTGCCAGCAGTTACGGACGGACCACTGGAAACACCATATATTTT,CASSYGRTTGNTIYF
TRBJ2-7,.,.,TRBV19,TGTGCCAGTAGTAAGGCTAGCCAAAAGGAGGAGTACTTC,CASSKASQKEEYF
TRBJ2-7,.,few,TRBV7-9,TGTGCCAGCAGCCCAGCTAGGTTACCGCCCTACGAGCAGTACTTC,CASSPARLPPYEQYF
TRBJ1-2,.,.,TRBV12-3/TRBV12-4,TGTGCCACTGCTCGGTCAGGGGGCTACACCTTC,CATARSGGYTF
TRBJ1-5,.,.,TRBV9,TGTGCCAGCAGCTCAGGGGGCAATCAGCCCCAGCATTTT,CASSSGGNQPQHF
TRBJ2-2,.,.,TRBV23-1,TGCGCCAGCAGTCAATCGGTCACGAACGGGGAGCTGTTTTTT,CASSQSVTNGELFF
TRBJ2-7,.,.,TRBV28,TGTGCCAGCAGTCCAACCGACTTCCAGATGTACGAGCAGTACTTC,CASSPTDFQMYEQYF
TRBJ2-5,.,.,TRBV28,TGTGCCAGCAGTGCCATCCCCACCGGACCAGGTGGCGGGGAGACCCAGTACTTC,CASSAIPTGPGGGETQYF
TRBJ1-5,.,.,TRBV7-2,TGTGCCAGCAGCTTCGGGGGTCAACAGCCCCAGCATTTT,CASSFGGQQPQHF
TRBJ2-5,TRBD2,.,TRBV10-3,TGTGCCATCAGTGAGCCTCGGATAGCGGGAAGGGCGTGGCTAGCAGAGACCCAGTACTTC,CAISEPRIAGRAWLAETQYF
TRBJ1-1,.,once,TRBV7-3,TGTGCCAGCAGCTTGGGGCGGGCGAACACTGAAGCTTTCTTT,CASSLGRANTEAFF
TRBJ2-1,.,.,TRBV7-8,TGTGCCAGCAGCTTAGACGGGGCGAGCTCCTACAATGAGCAGTTCTTC,CASSLDGASSYNEQFF
TRBJ2-2,TRBD1,.,TRBV10-3,TGTGCCATCATGGCTTGGGGACAGGGGAGATCCGGGGAGCTGTTTTTT,CAIMAWGQGRSGELFF
TRBJ2-5,TRBD2,.,TRBV10-2,TGCGCCAGCAGCCCAACTAGCGGTTTAGGAGAGACCCAGTACTTC,CASSPTSGLGETQYF
TRBJ2-7,.,.,TRBV5-8,TGTGCCAGCACCCCGGGGACACCGAGCTCCTACGAGCAGTACTTC,CASTPGTPSSYEQYF
TRBJ1-1,.,.,TRBV7-2,TGTGCCAGCAGCACCGGCCGGGGGGGAAGCGCTGAAGCTTTCTTT,CASSTGRGGSAEAFF
TRBJ2-3,.,.,TRBV10-2,TGCGCCAGCAGTCTTCTTACAGGGTCAAGCACAGATACGCAGTATTTT,CASSLLTGSSTDTQYF
TRBJ2-1,TRBD1,.,TRBV7-3,TGTGCCAGCAGCGAAGGGGGACAGCTCTACAATGAGCAGTTCTTC,CASSEGGQLYNEQFF
TRBJ2-7,.,.,TRBV7-8,TGTGCCAGCAGCCCCTCCTGGAGTGATAACGAGCAGTACTTC,CASSPSWSDNEQYF
TRBJ1-6,.,.,TRBV5-1,TGCGCCAGCAAAGCGAGGACGGATAATTCACCCCTCCACTTT,CASKARTDNSPLHF